The clone carrying this T cell receptor (beta chain) has just one count. A far more abundant clone sits one base away, making this likely a read error. This sample is part of a study of regulatory T cells in long-lasting Graves disease. Arm-PCR of CDR3 regions and iRepertoire HTBI primers were used to build TCR beta libraries. TCRdb re-called the multiplex PCR reads with MiXCR, one entry per CDR3 protein. The table has around 240,000 distinct CDR3 sequences, around 18% seen once; the top ten hold approximately 14%. Time point meaning: newly diagnosed GD, antithyroid drugs for less than 3 months. PBMC RNA served as the TCR library source. In Xi'an, China, an endocrinology department was the source of patients. This CDR3 has 15 residues. The sample also formed part of further work on T cells in Graves' hyperthyroidism and ophthalmopathy. That work adds: Hyperthyroidism of Graves' type that showed no ophthalmopathy progression within 18 months was stable.

The chain has TRBV12-3 or TRBV12-4 and TRBJ1-1, with TRBD1 matching 8 bases. The clonotype originates from a woman between 25 and 40 years old with Graves disease. The sample in question was peripheral blood mononuclear cells (PBMCs), obtained at new diagnosis, from a patient treated with antithyroid drugs. The CDR3 DNA reads as TGCACCAGCAGTGAACCGGACAGGGCGAACACTGAAGCTTTCTTT. It is translated as CTSSEPDRANTEAFF.